A selection of T cell receptor beta chains follows, all from one sample in a study of blood T cell repertoires in COVID-19. The protocol was immunoSEQ multiplex PCR, while the TCRdb copy is restricted to in-frame clones and leaves out a portion. Of 130,000 to 150,000 clones listed, 87% are singletons. Source material: peripheral blood. Receptors were obtained from a woman in her thirties or forties with acute or convalescent COVID-19. Both conserved end residues are part of each CDR3. A D gene is named only where the DNA matches it firmly. The size of a clone is reported for some rows only, either as once, few or many, or as a class for expanded clones.

cdr3_aa,cdr3_nt,j_call,d_call,clone_size,v_call
CASSAGTGYEQYF,TGTGCCAGCTCAGCCGGGACAGGTTACGAGCAGTACTTC,TRBJ2-7,TRBD1,NA,TRBV18
CASSLGTGANTEAFF,TGTGCCAGCAGCTTAGGGACAGGAGCAAACACTGAAGCTTTCTTT,TRBJ1-1,TRBD1,few,TRBV11-3
CASSTTDFYGYTF,TGCGCCAGCAGCACGACAGATTTCTATGGCTACACCTTC,TRBJ1-2,NA,few,TRBV5-1
CASSQVSPGLALPSQIGDTQYF,TGCGCCAGCAGCCAAGTTTCACCCGGACTAGCCCTACCCTCACAGATCGGGGATACGCAGTATTTT,TRBJ2-3,TRBD2,NA,TRBV4-3
CSVELVGEAYNEQFF,TGCAGCGTTGAATTGGTGGGAGAGGCCTACAATGAGCAGTTCTTC,TRBJ2-1,NA,NA,TRBV29-1
CASSQPGLTSSYEQYF,TGTGCCAGCAGCCAACCGGGACTTACCAGCTCCTACGAGCAGTACTTC,TRBJ2-7,NA,NA,TRBV4-2
CASVAGGPYNEQFF,TGTGCCAGTGTAGCGGGGGGCCCCTACAATGAGCAGTTCTTC,TRBJ2-1,TRBD2,few,TRBV7-2
CASSDPLAGGPGHRELFF,TGTGCCAGCAGTGACCCCCTAGCGGGAGGGCCGGGGCACCGGGAGCTGTTTTTT,TRBJ2-2,TRBD2,NA,TRBV6-4
CASSPRAAGELFF,TGTGCCAGCAGTCCCAGGGCAGCCGGGGAGCTGTTTTTT,TRBJ2-2,NA,NA,TRBV6-6
CASGFSRDEQFF,TGTGCTAGTGGTTTTAGTAGAGATGAGCAGTTCTTC,TRBJ2-1,NA,NA,TRBV12-5
CASSFPPRGRTGKTQYF,TGTGCCAGCAGTTTCCCCCCCCGAGGACGTACAGGAAAGACCCAGTACTTC,TRBJ2-5,NA,NA,TRBV28
CAWSLTRLFF,TGTGCCTGGTCCCTGACTAGATTGTTCTTC,TRBJ2-1,NA,NA,TRBV30
CASSVGQNQPQHF,TGTGCCAGTAGTGTGGGACAGAATCAGCCCCAGCATTTT,TRBJ1-5,TRBD1,NA,TRBV19
CASSLLGTANYGYTF,TGTGCCAGCAGCTTACTAGGGACAGCTAACTATGGCTACACCTTC,TRBJ1-2,TRBD1,few,TRBV7-9
CASSPPGPHQPQHF,TGTGCCAGCAGTCCCCCGGGTCCCCATCAGCCCCAGCATTTT,TRBJ1-5,NA,once,TRBV6-6